Detailed here is one TCR beta chain. This record belongs to a study of blood T cell repertoires in COVID-19. The wider study: In each case, the material was cDNA or gDNA derived from T cells, B-cell-depleted T cells, or PBMCs.

The repertoire was sequenced with immunoSEQ multiplex PCR; TCRdb's copy has only in-frame clones and lacks some. The table lists 340,000 or so clones, approximately 86% of them singletons, with roughly 4% in the top ten. Clinical histories supplied by participants themselves formed the basis of cohort assignment. The sample consisted of PBMCs or T cells enriched from blood (not recorded which). This sequence was found in a middle-aged woman with acute COVID-19.

Here the CDR3 reads CASSRQGLSNEKLFF. The CDR3 region has the DNA TGTGCCAGCAGTAGACAGGGACTTTCTAATGAAAAACTGTTTTTT. The chain is built from TRBV6-5 and TRBJ1-4; 7 bases align to TRBD1. The CDR3 covers 15 residues. The trim removed 5 bases at V and 3 bases at J, leaving 6 bases unmatched. From germline, CDR1 is MNHEY and CDR2 SVGAGI.